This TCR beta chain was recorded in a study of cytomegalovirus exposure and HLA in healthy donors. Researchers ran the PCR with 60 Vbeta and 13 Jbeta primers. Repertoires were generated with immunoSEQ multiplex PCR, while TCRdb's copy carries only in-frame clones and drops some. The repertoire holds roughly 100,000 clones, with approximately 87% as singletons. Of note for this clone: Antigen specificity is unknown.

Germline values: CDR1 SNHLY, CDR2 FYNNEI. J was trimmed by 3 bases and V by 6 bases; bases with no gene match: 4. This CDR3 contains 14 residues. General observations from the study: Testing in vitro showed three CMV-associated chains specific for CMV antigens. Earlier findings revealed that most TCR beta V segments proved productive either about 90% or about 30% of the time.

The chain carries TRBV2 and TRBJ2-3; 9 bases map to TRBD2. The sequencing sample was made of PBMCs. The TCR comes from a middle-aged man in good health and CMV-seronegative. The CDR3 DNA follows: TGTGCCAGCAGGCGGGGGGGCGGTACAGATACGCAGTATTTT. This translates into CASRRGGGTDTQYF.